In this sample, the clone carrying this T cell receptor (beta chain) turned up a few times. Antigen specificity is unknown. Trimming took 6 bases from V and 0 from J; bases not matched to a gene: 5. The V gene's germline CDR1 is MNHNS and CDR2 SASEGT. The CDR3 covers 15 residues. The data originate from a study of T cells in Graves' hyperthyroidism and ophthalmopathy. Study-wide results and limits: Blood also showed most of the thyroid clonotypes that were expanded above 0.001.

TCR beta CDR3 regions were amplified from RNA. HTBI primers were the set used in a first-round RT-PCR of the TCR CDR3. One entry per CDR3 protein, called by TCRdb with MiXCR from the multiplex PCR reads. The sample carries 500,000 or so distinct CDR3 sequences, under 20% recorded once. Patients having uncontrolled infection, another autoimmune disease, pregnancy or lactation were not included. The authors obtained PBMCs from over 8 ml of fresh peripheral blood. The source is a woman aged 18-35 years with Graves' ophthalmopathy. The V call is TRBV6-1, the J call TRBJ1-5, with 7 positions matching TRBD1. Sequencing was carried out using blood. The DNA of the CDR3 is TGTGCCAGCAGGGGGGACAGTTATAGCAATCAGCCCCAGCATTTT. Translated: CASRGDSYSNQPQHF.